Listed below are T cell receptor beta chains from one sample, sequenced in a study of brain T cells in children with intractable seizures. The protocol was immunoSEQ multiplex PCR, while the TCRdb copy is restricted to in-frame clones and leaves out a portion. The sample lists fewer than 80,000 clones, about 96% occurring once. The material was peripheral blood, obtained at surgery. The receptors originated from a boy less than two years old with focal cortical dysplasia and intractable seizures. The CDR3 runs from the conserved cysteine through the conserved F or W.

cdr3_length v_call cdr3_aa
13 TRBV27 CASSPEGPYEQYF
15 TRBV6-5 CASTRWDRGTDTQYF
13 TRBV14 CASSQDWEETQYF
18 TRBV4-2 CASSQSPAERRSYNEQFF
17 TRBV18 CASSPAFFGQRIEEQFF
11 TRBV6-5 CASSRAPEQCF
14 TRBV2 CASSEDPWFGTQYF
15 TRBV5-1 CASSLRGGGTGELFF
13 TRBV2 CASSFPGQGPLHF
15 TRBV18 CASSPRTGTGETQYF
14 TRBV28 CASSKDRGTYEQYF
15 TRBV12-5 CASATDPGAYNEQFF
18 TRBV19 CATGGGTATRSSYNEQFF
16 TRBV5-1 CASSLMTSGGQETQYF
19 TRBV5-4 CASRPTLGTSGRYHNEQFF
15 TRBV19 CASNAGLGFGNTIYF
15 TRBV11-2 CASSLGGQPDYEQYF
15 TRBV11-2 CASSLEGVGNSPLHF
14 TRBV5-6 CASSLEGARSPLHF
15 TRBV7-6 CASSLNGGEGTEAFF
15 TRBV27 CASSLSGGGPGEQYF
17 TRBV28 CASSFIWTRRKGQPQHF
17 TRBV4-1 CASSPTGGGAGVYEQFF
17 TRBV6-1 CASSEVLGGRGTDTQYF
16 TRBV18 CASSPPGEGLQETQYF
13 TRBV9 CASSVEHTGELFF